These T cell receptor beta chains were read from a single sample in a study of cytomegalovirus exposure and HLA in healthy donors. Measured with immunoSEQ multiplex PCR; TCRdb has only the in-frame clones, and not every one. The sample carries about 65,000 clones, just under 95% recorded once. Material: PBMCs. These receptors originate from a man younger than 30 in good health and CMV-seropositive. Each CDR3 is given with its conserved first and last residue. Fields, in order: J gene, D gene, clone size, V gene, CDR3 DNA, CDR3 protein. A D gene is named only where the DNA matches it firmly. A clone size is listed for some rows: how often the clone was seen (once, few, many), or a class if it is expanded.

J: TRBJ2-1
D: NA
size: once
V: TRBV28
DNA: TGTGCCAGCAGCCCCCCTAGGAGCTCCTACAATGAGCAGTTCTTC
CDR3: CASSPPRSSYNEQFF

J: TRBJ2-7
D: NA
size: NA
V: TRBV27
DNA: TGTGCCAGCAGTTCAACAGGTTACGAGCAGTACTTC
CDR3: CASSSTGYEQYF

J: TRBJ1-1
D: NA
size: NA
V: TRBV27
DNA: TGTGCCTCTAACAAGGGGGTAAGTGGCACTGAAGCTTTCTTT
CDR3: CASNKGVSGTEAFF

J: TRBJ1-3
D: NA
size: NA
V: TRBV30
DNA: TGTGCCTGGAGTGCACAGGGTTACTCTGGAAACACCATATATTTT
CDR3: CAWSAQGYSGNTIYF

J: TRBJ2-2
D: NA
size: once
V: TRBV11-2
DNA: TGTGCCAGCAGCTCCCAGACGGGCACCGGGGAGCTGTTTTTT
CDR3: CASSSQTGTGELFF

J: TRBJ2-3
D: NA
size: NA
V: TRBV9
DNA: TGTGCCAGCAGCACTCAAGATACGCAGTATTTT
CDR3: CASSTQDTQYF

J: TRBJ2-5
D: TRBD1
size: once
V: TRBV27
DNA: TGTGCCAGCAGAAGATCGATTGTTAGGGGGCCTAAAGGCGAGACCCAGTACTTC
CDR3: CASRRSIVRGPKGETQYF

J: TRBJ1-1
D: NA
size: NA
V: TRBV7-2
DNA: TGTGCCAGCAGCTTAGCGTTAGTGGTTGGACAAATGAACACTGAAGCTTTCTTT
CDR3: CASSLALVVGQMNTEAFF

J: TRBJ2-3
D: NA
size: NA
V: TRBV5-6
DNA: TGTGCCAGCAGCTTGTCTGATACGCAGTATTTT
CDR3: CASSLSDTQYF

J: TRBJ2-7
D: NA
size: NA
V: TRBV29-1
DNA: TGCAGCGTTGAAGGAGTCGACAGCTCCTACGAGCAGTACTTC
CDR3: CSVEGVDSSYEQYF

J: TRBJ2-2
D: TRBD2
size: once
V: TRBV19
DNA: TGTGCCAGTAGTATAAGGGCTAGCGGGGTTGACGGGGAGCTGTTTTTT
CDR3: CASSIRASGVDGELFF

J: TRBJ2-2
D: NA
size: NA
V: TRBV9
DNA: TGTGCCAGCAGCGAAGGGGCCAACACCGGGGAGCTGTTTTTT
CDR3: CASSEGANTGELFF

J: TRBJ2-1
D: TRBD1
size: NA
V: TRBV6-5
DNA: TGTGCCAGCAGTACCCGGACAGGGAGCAATGAGCAGTTCTTC
CDR3: CASSTRTGSNEQFF

J: TRBJ2-7
D: NA
size: NA
V: TRBV4-3
DNA: TGCGCCAGCAGCCAACCGGTCTACGAGCAGTACTTC
CDR3: CASSQPVYEQYF

J: TRBJ2-3
D: TRBD2
size: NA
V: TRBV9
DNA: TGTGCCAGCAGCGTAGCTACTCGGGAGGTTGCGGATACGCAGTATTTT
CDR3: CASSVATREVADTQYF

J: TRBJ2-7
D: TRBD1
size: NA
V: TRBV4-1
DNA: TGCGCCAGCAGCCAAGATACGGACAGGGGGAGGAACGAGCAGTACTTC
CDR3: CASSQDTDRGRNEQYF

J: TRBJ2-2
D: TRBD2
size: NA
V: TRBV28
DNA: TGTGCCAGCAGCGGGACTAGCGGGGGGGCAAAGACCGGGGAGCTGTTTTTT
CDR3: CASSGTSGGAKTGELFF

J: TRBJ2-3
D: TRBD2
size: once
V: TRBV13
DNA: TGTGCCAGCAGCCCCAGCCTCGGACTAGCGGGGAGCACAGATACGCAGTATTTT
CDR3: CASSPSLGLAGSTDTQYF

J: TRBJ1-2
D: TRBD1
size: few
V: TRBV6-5
DNA: TGTGCCAGCAAACCGGGACAGGGGGCGTATGGCTACACCTTC
CDR3: CASKPGQGAYGYTF

J: TRBJ1-2
D: NA
size: NA
V: TRBV6-1
DNA: TGTGCCAGCAGTGAAGGGTCAGCAGGGAAGGCTGGCTACACCTTC
CDR3: CASSEGSAGKAGYTF

J: TRBJ1-2
D: NA
size: NA
V: TRBV27
DNA: TGTGCCAGCAGGGGGGGGCCATATGGCTACACCTTC
CDR3: CASRGGPYGYTF

J: TRBJ1-5
D: NA
size: NA
V: TRBV19
DNA: TGTGCCAGCTCAGAGCAGGTTAGCAATCAGCCCCAGCATTTT
CDR3: CASSEQVSNQPQHF

J: TRBJ1-1
D: TRBD1
size: NA
V: TRBV19
DNA: TGTGCCAGTAGTATTCTTGACAGGGTGAACACTGAAGCTTTCTTT
CDR3: CASSILDRVNTEAFF

J: TRBJ1-4
D: NA
size: once
V: TRBV28
DNA: TGTGCCACCACGAAGACAGGACGTAATGAAAAACTGTTTTTT
CDR3: CATTKTGRNEKLFF

J: TRBJ2-7
D: TRBD2
size: NA
V: TRBV5-4
DNA: TGTGCCAGCAGCTTGGCCTTTGCGGGGGTGGGGGAGCAGTACTTC
CDR3: CASSLAFAGVGEQYF

J: TRBJ2-7
D: NA
size: NA
V: TRBV11-2
DNA: TGTGCCAGCAGCCTCAGCGGGCCTACACTAGGCGAGCAGTACTTC
CDR3: CASSLSGPTLGEQYF

J: TRBJ2-7
D: NA
size: NA
V: TRBV6-6
DNA: TGTGCCAGCAGACCCAGGGTACTCCTTTACGAGCAGTACTTC
CDR3: CASRPRVLLYEQYF

J: TRBJ1-1
D: TRBD1
size: NA
V: TRBV7-2
DNA: TGTGCCAGCAGCTCGGGTAGGACAGGGAGAAACACTGAAGCTTTCTTT
CDR3: CASSSGRTGRNTEAFF

J: TRBJ2-7
D: TRBD2
size: NA
V: TRBV10-3
DNA: TGTGCCGCCGAAGAGTCCATTGGGGGTACCCGGGAGGGCTACGAGCAGTACTTC
CDR3: CAAEESIGGTREGYEQYF

J: TRBJ2-7
D: NA
size: many
V: TRBV9
DNA: TGTGCCAGCAGCGTCCACGCGGATCTGAGCTCCTACGAGCAGTACTTC
CDR3: CASSVHADLSSYEQYF

J: TRBJ2-1
D: NA
size: NA
V: TRBV7-2
DNA: TGTGCCAGCAGCTTAAAGCCCCCACTAGTCGGGCGCTCCTACAATGAGCAGTTCTTC
CDR3: CASSLKPPLVGRSYNEQFF

J: TRBJ2-2
D: NA
size: NA
V: TRBV27
DNA: TGTGCCAGCAGTTTCCCCGGACATCGAACCGGGGAGCTGTTTTTT
CDR3: CASSFPGHRTGELFF

J: TRBJ2-1
D: NA
size: NA
V: TRBV5-5
DNA: TGTGCCAGCAGCCCTTCAGACAGGAGCTCCTACAATGAGCAGTTCTTC
CDR3: CASSPSDRSSYNEQFF

J: TRBJ2-5
D: NA
size: NA
V: TRBV4-3
DNA: TGCGCCAGCAGCCAATTTATCGGGGGACTTAACCAAGAGACCCAGTACTTC
CDR3: CASSQFIGGLNQETQYF

J: TRBJ2-3
D: TRBD2
size: NA
V: TRBV4-3
DNA: TGCGCCAGCAGCCAACAACGGGAGGGGGGGTTTGTAACAGATACGCAGTATTTT
CDR3: CASSQQREGGFVTDTQYF

J: TRBJ1-5
D: TRBD1
size: NA
V: TRBV19
DNA: TGTGCCAGCCGTCGTGGACAGGGCGTCGGCAATCAGCCCCAGCATTTT
CDR3: CASRRGQGVGNQPQHF

J: TRBJ2-5
D: NA
size: NA
V: TRBV6-5
DNA: TGTGCCAGCAGTTACTCGTATAAGGGGTCCCGGGAGACCCAGTACTTC
CDR3: CASSYSYKGSRETQYF

J: TRBJ1-3
D: NA
size: NA
V: TRBV28
DNA: TGTGCCAGCAGTTTCGACAGTCCTGGAAACACCATATATTTT
CDR3: CASSFDSPGNTIYF

J: TRBJ2-3
D: NA
size: NA
V: TRBV6-1
DNA: TGTGCCAGCAGTGACGTCAGGTCGGTAGATACGCAGTATTTT
CDR3: CASSDVRSVDTQYF

J: TRBJ1-2
D: NA
size: NA
V: TRBV28
DNA: TGTGCCAGCAGTTCGGAGCAGGGGTTTGGCTACACCTTC
CDR3: CASSSEQGFGYTF

J: TRBJ2-1
D: NA
size: NA
V: TRBV11-2
DNA: TGTGCCAGCAGCTTAGACGGGGATGATGAGCAGTTCTTC
CDR3: CASSLDGDDEQFF

J: TRBJ1-4
D: NA
size: NA
V: TRBV5-4
DNA: TGTGCCAGCAGCTTGGACACAACTAATGAAAAACTGTTTTTT
CDR3: CASSLDTTNEKLFF

J: TRBJ2-5
D: NA
size: NA
V: TRBV29-1
DNA: TGCAGCGTTGCCCTTCTGTACCAAGAGACCCAGTACTTC
CDR3: CSVALLYQETQYF

J: TRBJ2-7
D: NA
size: NA
V: TRBV18
DNA: TGTGCCAGCTCACCCTACAGGACCTCCTACGAGCAGTACTTC
CDR3: CASSPYRTSYEQYF

J: TRBJ2-2
D: NA
size: NA
V: TRBV5-4
DNA: TGTGCCAGCAGCTTGGGGCCCGGGGAGCTGTTTTTT
CDR3: CASSLGPGELFF

J: TRBJ1-6
D: TRBD1
size: NA
V: TRBV27
DNA: TGTGCCAGCAGTTTCCATAACAGGGGCTTAGCCTATAATTCACCCCTCCACTTT
CDR3: CASSFHNRGLAYNSPLHF

J: TRBJ1-5
D: NA
size: NA
V: TRBV28
DNA: TGTGCCAGCAGTTTGGGAGGGAGCCAGCCCCAGCATTTT
CDR3: CASSLGGSQPQHF

J: TRBJ2-5
D: TRBD1
size: NA
V: TRBV2
DNA: TGTGCCAGCAGTGAGAGACAGGGGAAAGAGACCCAGTACTTC
CDR3: CASSERQGKETQYF

J: TRBJ1-1
D: NA
size: NA
V: TRBV7-9
DNA: TGTGCCAGCAGACCTCGACAGGCCTCGAACACTGAAGCTTTCTTT
CDR3: CASRPRQASNTEAFF